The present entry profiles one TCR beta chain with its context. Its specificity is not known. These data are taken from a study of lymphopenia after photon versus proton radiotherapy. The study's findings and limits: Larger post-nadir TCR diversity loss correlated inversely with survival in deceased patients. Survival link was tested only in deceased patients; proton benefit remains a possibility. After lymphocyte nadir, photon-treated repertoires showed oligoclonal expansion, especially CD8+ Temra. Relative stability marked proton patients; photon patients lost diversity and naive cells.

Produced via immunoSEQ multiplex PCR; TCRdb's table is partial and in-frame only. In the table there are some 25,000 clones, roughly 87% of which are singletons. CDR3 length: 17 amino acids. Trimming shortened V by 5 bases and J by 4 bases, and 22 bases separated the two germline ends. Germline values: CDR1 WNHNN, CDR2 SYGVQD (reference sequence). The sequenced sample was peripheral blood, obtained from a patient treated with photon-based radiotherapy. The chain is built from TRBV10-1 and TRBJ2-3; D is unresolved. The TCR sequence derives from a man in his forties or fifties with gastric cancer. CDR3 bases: TGCGCCAGCAGTACCCCCCCTCATAAGGTTCGGGCAGATACGCAGTATTTT. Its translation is CASSTPPHKVRADTQYF.